The present TCR beta chain was sequenced within a study of T cells expressing NK-cell markers. Whole-study results and caveats: Each of six donors carried dominant NKG2C+ clonotypes accounting for about 1.0-7.0% of CD8+ T cells. The study found these clonotypes also leading the CD3+CD56-NKG2C+ fraction in a handful of donors.

From the 5' RACE reads, TCRdb lists one entry per CDR3 protein and no DNA. Its listing shows 130,000 to 150,000 distinct CDR3 sequences. The CDR3 totals 15 residues. Regarding this clonotype: What it binds is unknown.

The receptor comes from a man between 18 and 29 years old in good health. The V gene is TRBV12-3 or TRBV12-4, the J gene TRBJ2-2; TCRdb names TRBD1, which stays unverified in the absence of DNA. Input material: blood T cells: a sorted CD56 or NKG2C T cell subset, CD4+ or CD8+ T cells, or bulk PBMC T cells (not recorded which). CDR3: CASSWEGAISGELFF.